This T cell receptor (beta chain) derives from a study of cytotoxic CD8 clonotypes in ibrutinib-treated CLL. CDR1 and CDR2 (germline): LNHNV, YYDKDF (reference sequence). V lost 0 bases and J 0 bases, leaving 8 bases between the germline ends. This CDR3 contains 16 residues. TCRdb keeps only in-frame clones here, not all; method: immunoSEQ multiplex PCR. The table records about 140,000 clones, 80% of them present only once. Study observations and caveats: Baseline levels of clonality went above those of age-matched healthy donors and moved with circulating CD8+ T-cell counts.

Note on this clone: Its antigen is currently unknown.

The specimen comprised PBMCs, sampled after 36 months of ibrutinib treatment. This receptor was obtained from a human donor with chronic lymphocytic leukemia. The chain couples TRBV15 to TRBJ1-4, with D perhaps matching TRBD1 (5 bases). The CDR3 loop is CATSRDLGATNEKLFF. The DNA for the CDR3 is TGTGCCACCAGCAGAGATTTGGGGGCAACTAATGAAAAACTGTTTTTT. Based on the CDR3 plus reference TRBV15 and TRBJ1-4, the full variable domain is DAMVIQNPRYQVTQFGKPVTLSCSQTLNHNVMYWYQQKSSQAPKLLFHYYDKDFNNEADTPDNFQSRRPNTSFCFLDIRSPGLGDTAMYLCATSRDLGATNEKLFFGSGTQLSVL.